This T cell receptor (beta chain) was observed in a study of shared clonotypes between healthy human individuals. Every subset had its genomic DNA shared out evenly among several immunoSEQ plates. Profiling relied on immunoSEQ multiplex PCR, and the TCRdb table lists in-frame clones only, not all of them. The repertoire holds approximately 2,300,000 clones, with around 92% as singletons. V dropped 5 bases and J dropped 3; count of bases not matched to a gene: 5. CDR1 is MDHEN, CDR2 SYDVKM, per germline. The CDR3 runs to 14 residues. CD4+ cells underwent separation, giving CD45RA+ naive and CD45RA-negative memory subsets.

Sequencing input: naive CD4+ T cells from PBMCs. The subset: CD45RA+ positively selected. The J gene is TRBJ2-7, the V gene TRBV28, with TRBD2 matching over 9 bases. The source is a man between 18 and 29 years old in good health. Some clones in this sample may be carry-over from other donors' samples. The CDR3 DNA reads TGTGCCAGCAGTCCACTAGCGGGCTTCTACGAGCAGTACTTC. Its protein is CASSPLAGFYEQYF.